The TCR beta chain under discussion was sequenced for a study of T-cell reconstitution after alpha-beta-depleted transplantation in children. Preparing the TCRbeta library involved the use of unique molecular identifiers. TCRdb passed the PCR reads through MiXCR, listing each CDR3 protein once. The table records about 110,000 distinct CDR3 sequences, 9% to 12% of them present only once. At least ten counts were recorded for this clonotype. This CDR3 contains 16 residues. Trimming took off 0 bases at V and 2 bases at J, with 11 bases between the two ends. Looked up from germline, CDR1 is LGHNA and CDR2 is YSLEER.

The origin of this receptor is a human donor who donated a stem cell graft to a child with acute lymphoblastic leukemia. The sample here was PBMCs from the stem cell graft donor, taken from the stem cell graft. The chain links TRBV4-3 to TRBJ1-3; D is uncertain. The CDR3 DNA is TGCGCCAGCAGCCAAGAAAAAGGAGGGCCTGGAAACACCATATATTTT. Its protein product is CASSQEKGGPGNTIYF.